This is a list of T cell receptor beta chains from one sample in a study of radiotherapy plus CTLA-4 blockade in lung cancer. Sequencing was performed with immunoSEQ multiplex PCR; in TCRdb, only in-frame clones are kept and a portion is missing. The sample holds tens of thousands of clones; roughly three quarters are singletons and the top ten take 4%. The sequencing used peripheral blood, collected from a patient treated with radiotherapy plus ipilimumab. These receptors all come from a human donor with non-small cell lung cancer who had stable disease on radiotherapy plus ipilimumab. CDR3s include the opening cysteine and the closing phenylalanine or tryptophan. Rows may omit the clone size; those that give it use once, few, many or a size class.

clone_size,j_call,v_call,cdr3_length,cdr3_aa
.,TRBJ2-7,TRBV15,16,CATSRTSGSGEGEQYF
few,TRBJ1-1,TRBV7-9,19,CASSHGQPGQRVMNTEAFF
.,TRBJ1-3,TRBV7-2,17,CASSPLDRRSSGNTIYF
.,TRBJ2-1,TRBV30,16,CASSYSGRAGHNEQFF
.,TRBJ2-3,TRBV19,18,CASSATSGRPMVTDTQYF
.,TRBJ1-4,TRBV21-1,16,CVSGEGHRVTDEKLFF
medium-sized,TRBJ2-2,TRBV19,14,CASWGQGQTGELFF
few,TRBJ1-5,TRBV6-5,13,CASKLGGNQPQHF
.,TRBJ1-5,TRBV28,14,CASSLGSRNQPQHF
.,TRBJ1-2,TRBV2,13,CASTATGPSGYTF
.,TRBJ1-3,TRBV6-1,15,CASRLLTGGRDTIYF
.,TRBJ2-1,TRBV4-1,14,CASRTRGAGNEQFF
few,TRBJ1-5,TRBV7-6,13,CASSLDHGQPQHF
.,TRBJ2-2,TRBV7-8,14,CASSGGTGTGELFF
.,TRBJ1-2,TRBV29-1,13,CSVGAGAVGGYTF
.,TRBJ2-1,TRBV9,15,CASSVDGQGYNEQFF
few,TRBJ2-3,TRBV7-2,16,CASSLVGGWGTDTQYF
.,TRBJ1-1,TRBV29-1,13,CSVGGTRNTEAFF
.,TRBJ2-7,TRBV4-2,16,CASSQGPGGRAYEQYF
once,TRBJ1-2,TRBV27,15,CASSLTGPGVDGYTF
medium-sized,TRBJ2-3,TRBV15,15,CATSREGRSTDTQYF
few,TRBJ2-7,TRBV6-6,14,CASTHRGSSYEQYF
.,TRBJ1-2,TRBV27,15,CASSLWGRVGYGYTF
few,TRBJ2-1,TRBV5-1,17,CASSLARLAGGGQEQFF
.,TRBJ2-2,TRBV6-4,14,CASSDSRDTGELFF
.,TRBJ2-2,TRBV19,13,CASSIGGTGELFF
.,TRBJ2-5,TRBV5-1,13,CATRQSYQETQYF
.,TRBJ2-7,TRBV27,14,CASSSGTAVYEQYF
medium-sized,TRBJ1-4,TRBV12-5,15,CASGLGQGRGEKLFF
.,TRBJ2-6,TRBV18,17,CASSKDRAYSGANVLTF
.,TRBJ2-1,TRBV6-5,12,CASTNGHNEQFF
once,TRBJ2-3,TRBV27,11,CANSGGQGGYF
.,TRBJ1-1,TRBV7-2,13,CASSLSGNTEAFF
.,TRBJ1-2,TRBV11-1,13,CASSWDTGYGYTF
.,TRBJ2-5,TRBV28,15,CASSGLGTGEETQYF
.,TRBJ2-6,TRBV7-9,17,CASSSLAGGAGANVLTF
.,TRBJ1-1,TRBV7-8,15,CASSVHDRKRTEAFF
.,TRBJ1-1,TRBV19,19,CASSLRDRNKGGSGTEAFF
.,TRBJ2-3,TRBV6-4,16,CASSAQGLADTDTQYF
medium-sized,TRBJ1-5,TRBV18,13,CASSPGINQPQHF
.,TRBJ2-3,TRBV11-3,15,CASSPGTGGTDTQYF
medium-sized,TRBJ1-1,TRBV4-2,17,CASSQAVGTGGHTEAFF
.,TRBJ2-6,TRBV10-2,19,CASSESRASRNSGANVLTF
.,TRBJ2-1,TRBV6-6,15,CASSSPGQGYNEQFF
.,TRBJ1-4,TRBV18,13,CASSRTDNEKLFF